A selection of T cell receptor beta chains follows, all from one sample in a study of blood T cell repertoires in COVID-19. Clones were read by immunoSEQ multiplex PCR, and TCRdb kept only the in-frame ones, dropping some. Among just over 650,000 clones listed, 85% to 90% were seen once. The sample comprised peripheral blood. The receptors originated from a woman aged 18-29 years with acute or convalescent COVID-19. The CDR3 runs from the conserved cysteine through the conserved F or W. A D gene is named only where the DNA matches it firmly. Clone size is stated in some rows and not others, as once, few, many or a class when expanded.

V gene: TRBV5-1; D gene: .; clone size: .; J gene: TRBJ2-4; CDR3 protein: CASSLEGVGNIQYF; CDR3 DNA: TGCGCCAGCAGCTTGGAAGGGGTAGGGAACATTCAGTACTTC
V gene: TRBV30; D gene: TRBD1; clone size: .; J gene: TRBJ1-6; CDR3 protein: CAWTDRGNSPLHF; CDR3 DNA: TGTGCCTGGACCGACAGGGGAAATTCACCCCTCCACTTT
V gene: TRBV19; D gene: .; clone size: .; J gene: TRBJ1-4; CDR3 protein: CASSIDVVFRKLFF; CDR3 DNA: TGTGCCAGTAGTATAGATGTCGTGTTCCGGAAACTGTTTTTT
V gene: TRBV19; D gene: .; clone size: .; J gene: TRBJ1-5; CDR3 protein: CASSIQGGNQPQHF; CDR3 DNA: TGTGCCAGTAGTATACAGGGCGGCAATCAGCCCCAGCATTTT
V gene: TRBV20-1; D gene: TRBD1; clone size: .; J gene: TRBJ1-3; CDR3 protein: CSASTGVGNTIYF; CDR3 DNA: TGCAGTGCAAGTACAGGGGTCGGAAACACCATATATTTT
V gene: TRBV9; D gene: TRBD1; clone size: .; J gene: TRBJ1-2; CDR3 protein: CASSVAGTGAPYGYTF; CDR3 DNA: TGTGCCAGCAGCGTAGCAGGGACAGGGGCTCCCTATGGCTACACCTTC
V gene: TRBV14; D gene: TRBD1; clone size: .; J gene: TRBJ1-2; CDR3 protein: CASSQLPGQGYYGYTF; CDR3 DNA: TGTGCCAGCAGCCAACTCCCGGGACAGGGATACTATGGCTACACCTTC
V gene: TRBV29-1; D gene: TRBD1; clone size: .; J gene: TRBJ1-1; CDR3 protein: CSVGDVQGADTEAFF; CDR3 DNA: TGCAGCGTTGGGGATGTACAGGGGGCCGACACTGAAGCTTTCTTT
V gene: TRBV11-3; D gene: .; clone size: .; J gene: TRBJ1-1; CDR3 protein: CASSFSGDTEAFF; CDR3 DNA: TGTGCCAGCAGCTTTTCAGGGGACACTGAAGCTTTCTTT
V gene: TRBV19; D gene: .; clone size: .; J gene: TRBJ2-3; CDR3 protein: CASNEDTGDTDTQYF; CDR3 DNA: TGTGCCAGTAACGAGGACACCGGTGACACAGATACGCAGTATTTT
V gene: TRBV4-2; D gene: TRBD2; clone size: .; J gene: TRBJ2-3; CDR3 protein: CASSQALAGDTDTQYF; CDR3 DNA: TGTGCCAGCAGCCAAGCTTTAGCGGGGGACACAGATACGCAGTATTTT
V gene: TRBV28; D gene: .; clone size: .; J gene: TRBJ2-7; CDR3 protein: CASSHPGREQYF; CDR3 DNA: TGTGCCAGCAGCCATCCTGGGCGCGAGCAGTACTTC
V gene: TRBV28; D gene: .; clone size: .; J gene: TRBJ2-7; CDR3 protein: CASRYGDYEQYF; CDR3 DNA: TGTGCCAGCAGATACGGGGACTACGAGCAGTACTTC
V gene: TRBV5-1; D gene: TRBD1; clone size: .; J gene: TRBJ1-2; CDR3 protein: CASSPGQGPLRNYGYTF; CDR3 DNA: TGCGCCAGCTCGCCGGGACAGGGGCCTCTTAGGAACTATGGCTACACCTTC
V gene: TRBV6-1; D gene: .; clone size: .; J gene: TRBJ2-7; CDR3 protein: CASSDWGQDLRDSYEQYF; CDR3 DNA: TGTGCCAGCAGTGATTGGGGACAAGACCTTAGAGACTCCTACGAGCAGTACTTC
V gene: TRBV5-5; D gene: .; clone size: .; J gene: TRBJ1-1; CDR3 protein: CASSLGGTSNTEAFF; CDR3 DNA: TGTGCCAGCAGCTTGGGGGGGACATCGAACACTGAAGCTTTCTTT
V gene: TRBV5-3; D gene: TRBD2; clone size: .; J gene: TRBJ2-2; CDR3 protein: CARRPGLAGAWDTGELFF; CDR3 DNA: TGTGCCAGAAGACCCGGACTAGCGGGGGCGTGGGACACCGGGGAGCTGTTTTTT
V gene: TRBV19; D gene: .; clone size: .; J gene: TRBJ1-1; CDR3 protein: CASSLESGEAFF; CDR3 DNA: TGTGCCAGTAGTTTGGAGTCGGGTGAAGCTTTCTTT
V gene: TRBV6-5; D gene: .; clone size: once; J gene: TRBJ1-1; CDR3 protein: CASSYYRDGKEAFF; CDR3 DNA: TGTGCCAGCAGTTACTACCGTGACGGGAAAGAAGCTTTCTTT
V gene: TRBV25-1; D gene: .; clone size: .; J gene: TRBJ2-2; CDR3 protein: CASSELAGHTGELFF; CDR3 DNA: TGTGCCAGCAGTGAATTGGCGGGGCACACCGGGGAGCTGTTTTTT
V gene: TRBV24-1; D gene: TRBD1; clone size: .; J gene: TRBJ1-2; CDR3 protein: CATSATGGYGYTF; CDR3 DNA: TGTGCCACCAGTGCCACAGGGGGCTATGGCTACACCTTC
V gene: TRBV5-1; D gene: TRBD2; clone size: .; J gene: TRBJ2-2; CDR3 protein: CASSPQGSGGGTGELFF; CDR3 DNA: TGCGCCAGCAGCCCCCAAGGTAGCGGGGGTGGTACCGGGGAGCTGTTTTTT
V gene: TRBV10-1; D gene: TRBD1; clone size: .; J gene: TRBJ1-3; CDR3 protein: CASTPDRARSSCSGNTIYF; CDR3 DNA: TGCGCCAGCACCCCCGACAGGGCTCGGTCGTCGTGCTCTGGAAACACCATATATTTT
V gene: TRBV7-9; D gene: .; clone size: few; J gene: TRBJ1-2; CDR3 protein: CASSLREGWGYTF; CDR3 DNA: TGTGCCAGCAGCTTAAGAGAGGGCTGGGGCTACACCTTC
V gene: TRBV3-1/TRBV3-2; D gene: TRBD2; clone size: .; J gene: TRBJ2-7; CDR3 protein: CASSQAGLAGTEQYF; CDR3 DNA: TGTGCCAGCAGCCAAGCGGGACTAGCGGGAACCGAGCAGTACTTC
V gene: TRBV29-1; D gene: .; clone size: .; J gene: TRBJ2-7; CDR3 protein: CSVESFGQTSSYEQYF; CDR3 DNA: TGCAGCGTTGAATCTTTTGGACAAACGAGCTCCTACGAGCAGTACTTC
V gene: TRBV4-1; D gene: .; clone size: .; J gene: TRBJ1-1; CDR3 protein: CASSQSARGTEAFF; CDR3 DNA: TGCGCCAGCAGCCAATCGGCCCGAGGGACTGAAGCTTTCTTT
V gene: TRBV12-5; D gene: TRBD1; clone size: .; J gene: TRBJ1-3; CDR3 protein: CASGSPPGQERNTIYF; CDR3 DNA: TGTGCTAGTGGTTCACCACCGGGACAGGAGAGAAACACCATATATTTT
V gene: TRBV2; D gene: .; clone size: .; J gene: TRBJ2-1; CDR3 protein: CATSDSNEQFF; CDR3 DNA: TGTGCCACCTCGGACTCAAATGAGCAGTTCTTC
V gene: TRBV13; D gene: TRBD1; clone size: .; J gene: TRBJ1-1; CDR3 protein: CASSPYIVTGTIGNTEAFF; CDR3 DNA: TGTGCCAGCAGCCCTTACATCGTGACAGGGACAATAGGGAACACTGAAGCTTTCTTT
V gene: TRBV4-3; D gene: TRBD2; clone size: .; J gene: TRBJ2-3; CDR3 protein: CASSQEGTINTDTQYF; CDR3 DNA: TGCGCCAGCAGCCAAGAAGGGACTATAAACACAGATACGCAGTATTTT
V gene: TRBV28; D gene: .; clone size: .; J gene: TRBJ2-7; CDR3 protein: CASSFRTVPDQYF; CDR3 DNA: TGTGCCAGCAGCTTCCGGACAGTGCCCGACCAGTACTTC
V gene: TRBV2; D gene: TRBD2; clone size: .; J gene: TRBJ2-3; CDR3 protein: CASVRLASTDTQYF; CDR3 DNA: TGTGCCAGCGTCCGACTAGCATCGACAGATACGCAGTATTTT
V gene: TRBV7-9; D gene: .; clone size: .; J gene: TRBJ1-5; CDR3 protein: CASSLGGVGNQPQHF; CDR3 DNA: TGTGCCAGCAGCTTAGGGGGGGTAGGAAATCAGCCCCAGCATTTT
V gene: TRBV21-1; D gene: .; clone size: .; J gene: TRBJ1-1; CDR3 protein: CASSKEGQGIRLNTEAFF; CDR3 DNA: TGTGCCAGCAGCAAAGAGGGACAGGGGATACGCTTAAACACTGAAGCTTTCTTT
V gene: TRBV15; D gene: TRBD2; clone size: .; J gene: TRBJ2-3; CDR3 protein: CATSRDPAGMGDTQYF; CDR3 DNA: TGTGCCACCAGCAGAGATCCAGCGGGGATGGGAGATACGCAGTATTTT
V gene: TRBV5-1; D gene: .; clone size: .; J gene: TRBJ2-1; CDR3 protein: CASSPIEIRSRRVF; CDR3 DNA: TGCGCCAGCAGCCCGATTGAGATTCGGTCTCGGAGGGTCTTC
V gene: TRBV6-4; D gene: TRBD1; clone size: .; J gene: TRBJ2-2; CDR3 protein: CASRTGEDTGELFF; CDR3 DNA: TGTGCCAGCCGGACAGGGGAAGACACCGGGGAGCTGTTTTTT
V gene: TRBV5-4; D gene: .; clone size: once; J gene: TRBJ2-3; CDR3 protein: CASSADSLTQYF; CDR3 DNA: TGTGCCAGCAGCGCCGACAGCCTCACGCAGTATTTT
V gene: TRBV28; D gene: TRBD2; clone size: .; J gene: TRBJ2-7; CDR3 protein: CASSYQGGRREQYF; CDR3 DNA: TGTGCCAGCAGTTATCAGGGAGGGAGAAGAGAGCAGTACTTC
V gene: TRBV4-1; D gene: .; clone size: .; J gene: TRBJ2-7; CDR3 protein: CASSQDGGGVGEQYF; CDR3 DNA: TGCGCCAGCAGCCAAGATGGGGGGGGCGTTGGCGAGCAGTACTTC
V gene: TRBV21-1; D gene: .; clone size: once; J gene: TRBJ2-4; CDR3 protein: CASHRGRGQNIQYF; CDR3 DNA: TGTGCCAGCCACAGGGGGCGAGGACAAAACATTCAGTACTTC
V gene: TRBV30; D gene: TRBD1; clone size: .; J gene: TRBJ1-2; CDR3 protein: CAWNTRTGAYLYGYTF; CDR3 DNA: TGTGCCTGGAACACTCGTACAGGGGCCTACCTCTATGGCTACACCTTC
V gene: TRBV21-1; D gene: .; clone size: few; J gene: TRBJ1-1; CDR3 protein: CASSKGTGKNTEAFF; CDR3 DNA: TGTGCCAGCAGCAAAGGGACAGGAAAGAACACTGAAGCTTTCTTT
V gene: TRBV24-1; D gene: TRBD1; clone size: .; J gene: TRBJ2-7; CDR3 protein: CATSEDRRSYEQYF; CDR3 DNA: TGTGCCACCAGCGAGGACAGGCGATCCTACGAGCAGTACTTC
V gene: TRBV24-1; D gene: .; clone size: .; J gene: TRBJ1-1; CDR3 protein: CATVAPTGATFF; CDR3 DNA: TGTGCCACCGTCGCGCCGACGGGTGCGACTTTCTTT
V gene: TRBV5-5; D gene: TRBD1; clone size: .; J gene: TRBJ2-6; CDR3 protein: CASSSRQGALPNVLTF; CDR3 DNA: TGTGCCAGCAGCTCCAGACAGGGGGCGCTCCCGAACGTCCTGACTTTC
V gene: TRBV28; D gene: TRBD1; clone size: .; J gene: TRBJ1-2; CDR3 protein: CASSTGRQGYGYTF; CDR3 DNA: TGTGCCAGCAGCACGGGACGACAGGGCTATGGCTACACCTTC
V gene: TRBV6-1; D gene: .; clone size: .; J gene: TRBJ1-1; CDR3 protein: CASSEAGRQAFF; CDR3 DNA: TGTGCCAGCAGTGAAGCGGGCAGGCAAGCTTTCTTT
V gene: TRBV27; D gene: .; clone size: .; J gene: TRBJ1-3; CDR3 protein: CASSLGRPGNTIYF; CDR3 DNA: TGTGCCAGCAGTTTGGGGCGCCCTGGAAACACCATATATTTT
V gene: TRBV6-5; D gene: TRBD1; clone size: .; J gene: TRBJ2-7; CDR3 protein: CASTRTGSYEQYF; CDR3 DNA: TGTGCCAGCACTCGGACAGGGAGCTACGAGCAGTACTTC